Below, 20 T cell receptor beta chains from the same sample are listed, as sequenced in a study of control samples from healthy donors and cancer patients. Sequencing used immunoSEQ multiplex PCR; TCRdb keeps in-frame clones, though not all of them. Of approximately 120,000 clones listed, around nine tenths are singletons. Sample: blood. The receptors here all came from a human donor in good health. The donor label of this sample is uncertain.

The CDR3 DNA follows: TGTGCCAGCAGCGTAGGACAGGGTCGGGACACCATATATTTT. Translated: CASSVGQGRDTIYF. The rearrangement links TRBV9 to TRBJ1-3; 7 bases line up with TRBD1. Germline CDR1 SGDLS, CDR2 YYNGEE. With V trimmed by 0 bases and J by 8 bases, 5 bases remained unmatched. This CDR3 has 14 residues.

This clone was observed a single time. The J gene is TRBJ2-5, the V gene TRBV5-4; possible D gene TRBD2, 5 bases. The CDR3 loop spans 14 amino acids. Trimming took off 0 bases at V and 0 bases at J, with 6 bases between the two ends. Germline lookup yields CDR1 SGHNT and CDR2 YYREEE (reference sequence). The CDR3 coding sequence is TGTGCCAGCAGCTTGGTAGCGTACCAAGAGACCCAGTACTTC. It encodes CASSLVAYQETQYF.

Here the CDR3 reads CASSYDPYEQYF. The DNA of the CDR3 is TGTGCCAGCAGTTACGATCCCTACGAGCAGTACTTC. This sequence joins TRBV6-5 and TRBJ2-7; D call uncertain. V gave up 2 bases and J gave up 2 bases, with 4 bases separating them. Germline V lookup: CDR1 MNHEY, CDR2 SVGAGI. CDR3 length: 12 amino acids.

V and J are TRBV30 and TRBJ2-7; weak D call: TRBD2 (6 bases). Trimming took off 6 bases at V and 3 bases at J, with 9 bases between the two ends. The CDR3 totals 11 residues. The germline V gene has CDR1 GTSNPN and CDR2 SVGIG (reference sequence). The CDR3 sequence is CACGGGYEQYF. CDR3 in DNA: TGTGCCTGCGGGGGTGGCTACGAGCAGTACTTC.

V and J are TRBV12-5 and TRBJ1-5; D is unclear. Per germline, CDR1 LGHNT and CDR2 FRNRAP. V dropped 1 base and J dropped 2 bases, with 9 bases sitting between them. The CDR3 is made up of 15 amino acids. For the CDR3, the DNA is TGTGCTAGTGGTTTGGCCCGGACGGGCAATCAGCCCCAGCATTTT. Translating it yields CASGLARTGNQPQHF.

This sequence joins TRBV24-1 and TRBJ2-1, with D perhaps assigned TRBD1 or TRBD2 (5 bases each). In germline, CDR1 is KGHDR, CDR2 SFDVKD. The V gene lost 3 bases and the J gene lost 5 bases, with 13 bases spanning the gap. The CDR3 sequence is 15 residues long. The CDR3 is CATSDPGTPDNEQFF. The CDR3 DNA reads TGTGCCACCAGTGATCCCGGGACGCCAGACAATGAGCAGTTCTTC.

V and J are TRBV3-1 (or the pseudogene TRBV3-2) and TRBJ1-1; D is unclear. Germline V gene data show CDR1 as LGHDT and CDR2 as YNNKEL (reference sequence). The CDR3 has 13 amino acids. Trimming left V 0 bases short and J 6 bases short, with 8 bases between. CDR3 DNA: TGTGCCAGCAGCCAAGATCATGGGCCTGAAGCTTTCTTT. Its translation is CASSQDHGPEAFF.

V usage is TRBV14 and J usage is TRBJ1-3; D is perhaps TRBD1 (6 bases). Trimming took off 2 bases at V and 4 bases at J, with 18 bases between the two ends. The CDR3 covers 17 residues. Germline V gene data show CDR1 as SGHDN and CDR2 as FVKESK. The CDR3 DNA reads TGTGCCAGCAGCCAAAGGGGGGGACGTACCGTCGGAAACACCATATATTTT. The encoded protein is CASSQRGGRTVGNTIYF.

This sequence joins TRBV7-9 and TRBJ2-3; D may be TRBD2 (7 bases). V was shortened by 3 bases and J by 2 bases, with 12 bases between the two germline ends. In germline, CDR1 is SEHNR, CDR2 FQNEAQ (reference sequence). This CDR3 has 15 amino acids. The CDR3 loop is CASSFPGGSTDTQYF. CDR3 in DNA: TGTGCCAGCAGCTTCCCGGGGGGCTCCACAGATACGCAGTATTTT.

The gene calls are TRBV5-1 and TRBJ2-2, with D possibly being TRBD1 (5 bases). V lost 0 bases, J lost 5 bases, and 8 bases lay in between. The CDR3 sequence is 14 residues long. Germline CDR1 SGHRS, CDR2 YFSETQ. The CDR3 reads CASSLETATGELFF. CDR3 nucleotides: TGCGCCAGCAGCTTGGAGACAGCGACCGGGGAGCTGTTTTTT.

The chain recombines TRBV3-1 (or the pseudogene TRBV3-2) with TRBJ1-6; the D gene is possibly TRBD1 (6 bases). The V gene's germline CDR1 is LGHDT and CDR2 YNNKEL (reference sequence). The CDR3 covers 15 residues. V was cut by 8 bases and J by 2 bases, with 13 bases left in between. Here the CDR3 DNA reads TGTGCCAGCGGTGAAGGGGGGACCTATAATTCACCCCTCCACTTT. Amino acid sequence: CASGEGGTYNSPLHF.

The CDR3 DNA sequence: TGTGCCAGCAGCTTATTTCAGGGAACAGATACGCAGTATTTT. Translated, it gives CASSLFQGTDTQYF. V and J are TRBV7-9 and TRBJ2-3; TRBD1 might be the D (5 bases). This CDR3 spans 14 amino acids. V dropped 2 bases and J dropped 3 bases, with 9 bases sitting between them. CDR1 is SEHNR, CDR2 FQNEAQ, per germline (reference sequence).

The chain joins TRBV18 to TRBJ1-1; TRBD1 matches at 7 bases. J was trimmed by 0 bases and V by 6 bases; bases with no gene match: 7. This CDR3 spans 15 amino acids. Germline-derived CDR1 and CDR2 are KGHSH and LQKENI. Written as DNA, the CDR3 is TGTGCCAGCTCCCCAGGGGGGGGCCTGAACACTGAAGCTTTCTTT. The encoded protein is CASSPGGGLNTEAFF.

The rearrangement links TRBV20-1 to TRBJ2-7; D unresolved. CDR1 and CDR2 (germline): DFQATT, SNEGSKA (reference sequence). Trimming took off 5 bases at V and 6 bases at J, with 11 bases between the two ends. This CDR3 comprises 11 residues. DNA of the CDR3: TGCAGTGCTCAGGAGTGGGGCGAGCAGTACTTC. Its translation is CSAQEWGEQYF.

The rearrangement links TRBV5-6 to TRBJ2-3, with D possibly TRBD2 on 5 matching bases. Germline values: CDR1 SGHDT, CDR2 YYEEEE. Trimming took off 4 bases at V and 2 bases at J, with 14 bases between the two ends. This CDR3 contains 15 residues. In DNA, the CDR3 is TGTGCCAGCAGCCTGGGAGCCTACCCCACAGATACGCAGTATTTT. It yields the protein CASSLGAYPTDTQYF.

This chain joins TRBV5-6 and TRBJ2-2; D unresolved. The CDR3 is 15 amino acids. V was cut by 1 base and J by 4 bases, with 11 bases left in between. Germline V gene sequence: CDR1 SGHDT, CDR2 YYEEEE. In DNA form, the CDR3 reads TGTGCCAGCAGCTTGTTTTTCGGCCGCACCGGGGAGCTGTTTTTT. Translating it yields CASSLFFGRTGELFF.

The rearrangement uses TRBV6-5 and TRBJ2-1; TRBD2 matches at 7 bases. V shed 6 bases and J 6 bases; nucleotides not matched to a gene: 8. Germline loops: CDR1 MNHEY, CDR2 SVGAGI. This CDR3 has 14 residues. CDR3: CASSRAGLSNEQFF. In DNA form, the CDR3 reads TGTGCCAGCAGCAGAGCGGGGTTAAGCAATGAGCAGTTCTTC.

This chain links TRBV7-8 with TRBJ1-5; D unclear. V was pared by 3 bases and J by 1 base, with 10 bases between. Germline CDR1 is SGHVS and CDR2 is FQNEAQ. The CDR3 extends over 15 amino acids. The CDR3 coding sequence is TGTGCCAGCAGCTTCTTCTCTGGCAGCAATCAGCCCCAGCATTTT. It translates to CASSFFSGSNQPQHF.

The CDR3 spells CASSHRGSGHINTQYF. CDR3 in DNA: TGTGCCAGCAGCCACCGGGGTAGCGGCCATATCAATACGCAGTATTTT. The chain combines TRBV3-1 (or the pseudogene TRBV3-2) with TRBJ2-3; D is possibly TRBD2 (6 bases). Germline V gene data show CDR1 as LGHDT and CDR2 as YNNKEL (reference sequence). Trimming took 3 bases from V and 7 from J, leaving 20 bases between them. The CDR3 is 16 residues long.

The chain is built from TRBV7-2 and TRBJ1-3; D is unclear. There are 17 residues in the CDR3. Trimming removed 1 base from V and 2 bases from J, with 15 bases in between. CDR1 and CDR2 (germline): SGHTA, FQGNSA. Written as DNA, the CDR3 is TGTGCCAGCAGCTTAGAGGGTATTGCCAGCACTGGAAACACCATATATTTT. Its protein product is CASSLEGIASTGNTIYF.